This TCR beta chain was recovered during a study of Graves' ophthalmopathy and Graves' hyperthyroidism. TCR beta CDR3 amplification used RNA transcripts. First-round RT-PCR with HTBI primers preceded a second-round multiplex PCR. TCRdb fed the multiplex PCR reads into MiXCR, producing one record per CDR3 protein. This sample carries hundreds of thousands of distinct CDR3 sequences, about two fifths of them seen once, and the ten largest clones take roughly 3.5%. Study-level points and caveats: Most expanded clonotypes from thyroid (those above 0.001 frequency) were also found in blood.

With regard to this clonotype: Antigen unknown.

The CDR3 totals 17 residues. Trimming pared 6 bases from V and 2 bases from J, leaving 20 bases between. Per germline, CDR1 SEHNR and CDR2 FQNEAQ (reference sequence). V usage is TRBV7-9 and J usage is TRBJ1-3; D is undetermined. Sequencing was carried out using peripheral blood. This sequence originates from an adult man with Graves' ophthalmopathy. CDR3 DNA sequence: TGTGCCAGCAGTCACATGTCAGGTTTTAGTCCTGGAAACACCATATATTTT. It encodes CASSHMSGFSPGNTIYF.